This TCR beta chain was captured by sequencing in a study of regulatory T cells in long-lasting Graves disease. The table lists this clonotype with many counts. The germline V gene encodes CDR1 GTSNPN and CDR2 SVGIG (reference sequence). J gave up 3 bases and V 0 bases, and 7 bases lay outside the gene matches. This CDR3 has 15 amino acids. Arm-PCR of CDR3 regions and iRepertoire HTBI primers were the basis on which TCR beta libraries were built. MiXCR, run by TCRdb on the multiplex PCR reads, gives a single entry per CDR3 protein. The sample lists a few hundred thousand distinct CDR3 sequences, 13% occurring once. Specified time point: newly diagnosed GD, antithyroid drugs for less than 3 months. PBMC-derived RNA was used for the TCR library. The sample was also reused in another study, on T cells in Graves' hyperthyroidism and ophthalmopathy. That work contributes: Hyperthyroidism was newly diagnosed in patients aged 18 to 65 (duration under 2 months). An initial round of RT-PCR targeting the TCR CDR3 relied on the HTBI primer set. Researchers found most expanded thyroid clonotypes above 0.001 in blood as well.

Material: peripheral blood mononuclear cells (PBMCs), obtained at new diagnosis, from a patient treated with antithyroid drugs. The sequence came from a man between 25 and 39 years old with Graves disease. This sequence joins TRBV30 and TRBJ2-7; 8 nucleotides align to TRBD2. CDR3 nucleotides: TGTGCCTGGAGTGTGAATATAGCGGGGATCTACGAGCAGTACTTC. Amino acid sequence: CAWSVNIAGIYEQYF.